This T cell receptor (beta chain) was sequenced in a study of identifying expanded T cells in peripheral blood. Whole-study findings and limits: Across healthy donors, higher total template counts meant significantly greater approximately two-week count variance. About 1.3 clones differed between technical replicates, versus about 15 and 19 over time.

Profiling relied on immunoSEQ multiplex PCR, and the TCRdb table lists in-frame clones only, not all of them. The sample lists about 100,000 clones, roughly 88% occurring once. As regards this clone: Its target is not known.

The CDR3 is 14 amino acids. Germline V gene lookup returns CDR1 SGHDT and CDR2 YYEEEE. V lost 2 bases and J 6 bases, leaving 14 bases between the germline ends. This sequence originates from a person between 18 and 70 years old in good health. The sample comprised blood. The rearrangement joins TRBV5-6 to TRBJ1-1; perhaps TRBD1 as D (5 bases). This CDR3 is CASSFGSGGAEAFF. The CDR3 DNA reads TGTGCCAGCAGCTTTGGTTCGGGGGGTGCTGAAGCTTTCTTT.